This T cell receptor (beta chain) emerged from a study of T cell clonality in common variable immunodeficiency. Study conclusions and caveats: Shared TCRbeta clones were fewer between CVID subjects than controls. Fewer deletions and N-nucleotide insertions were reportedly seen in common variable immunodeficiency TCR beta sequences.

Produced via immunoSEQ multiplex PCR; TCRdb's table is partial and in-frame only. Sampling found about 25,000 clones, none seen once. As to this clone: The target antigen is unknown. The observed sequence ends 3 residues before the CDR3 terminus, with the missing tail filled in from the germline J gene.

For at least one year, all CVID subjects received replacement immunoglobulin. CDR3 length: 13 amino acids. V lost 4 bases to trimming and J lost 3 bases; unmatched junction nucleotides: 2. Germline CDR1 and CDR2: SNHLY and FYNNEI. The V and J genes are TRBV2 and TRBJ2-5, with 7 bases that match TRBD2. The sequence was collected from a human donor with common variable immunodeficiency. Sequenced sample: peripheral blood mononuclear cells. Incomplete CDR3 DNA: TGTGCCAGCAGTGCCAGCGGGGAAGAGACC. Protein: CASSASGEET. The entire CDR3 sequence reads CASSASGEETQYF.